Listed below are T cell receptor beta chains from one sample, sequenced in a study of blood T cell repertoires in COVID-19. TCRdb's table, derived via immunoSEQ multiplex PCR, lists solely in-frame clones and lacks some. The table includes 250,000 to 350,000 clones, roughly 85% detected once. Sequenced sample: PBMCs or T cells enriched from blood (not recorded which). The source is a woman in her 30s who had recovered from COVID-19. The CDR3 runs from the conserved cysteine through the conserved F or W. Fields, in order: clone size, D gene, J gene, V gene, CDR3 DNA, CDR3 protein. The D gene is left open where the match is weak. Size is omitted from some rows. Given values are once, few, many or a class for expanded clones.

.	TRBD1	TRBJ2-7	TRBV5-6	TGTGCCAGCAGCTTGGAGGGACAGTCTCCCTACGAGCAGTACTTC	CASSLEGQSPYEQYF
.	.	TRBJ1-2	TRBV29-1	TGCAGCGGTGGGCAGATGGAATATGGCTACACCTTC	CSGGQMEYGYTF
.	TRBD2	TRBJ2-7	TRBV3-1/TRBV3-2	TGTGCCAGCAGCCATCCACTAGCGGGAGCGTTAATACCCTACGAGCAGTACTTC	CASSHPLAGALIPYEQYF
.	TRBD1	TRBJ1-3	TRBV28	TGTGCCAGCAGCCCTCTGAGGGGGCCAAGCTCTGGAAACACCATATATTTT	CASSPLRGPSSGNTIYF
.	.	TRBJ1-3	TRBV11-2	TGTGCCAGCAGCTTAGATCCCGGTGTCAGGGGACCCGGAAACACCATATATTTT	CASSLDPGVRGPGNTIYF
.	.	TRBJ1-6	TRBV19	TGTGCCAGTAGTATCTCACAGTTGAATTCACCCCTCCACTTT	CASSISQLNSPLHF
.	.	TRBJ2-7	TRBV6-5	TGTGCCAGCAGTTACTCGGGCAGGAACTACGAGCAGTACTTC	CASSYSGRNYEQYF
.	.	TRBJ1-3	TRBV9	TGTGCCAGCAGCGGTATGGGGGGAGGCAGCCACTCTGGAAACACCATATATTTT	CASSGMGGGSHSGNTIYF
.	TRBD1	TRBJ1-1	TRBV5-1	TGCGCCAGCAGCTCCATACCTACAGGGGAAGAAGCTTTCTTT	CASSSIPTGEEAFF
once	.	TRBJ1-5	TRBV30	TGTGCCTGGAGTCCCGGACAGCCCGCCCAGCATTTT	CAWSPGQPAQHF
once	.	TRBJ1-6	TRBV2	TGTGCCAGCACCAGCGAAGGCGGGAAAAAGCAAGGACCCCTCCACTTT	CASTSEGGKKQGPLHF
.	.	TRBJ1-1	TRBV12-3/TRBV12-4	TGTGCCAGCACCATACAGAACACTGAAGCTTTCTTT	CASTIQNTEAFF
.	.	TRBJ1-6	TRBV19	TGTGCCAGTGGGGCAGGGATATCACCCCTCCACTTT	CASGAGISPLHF
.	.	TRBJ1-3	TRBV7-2	TGTGCCAGCAGCTTAGATTACGCGGGGGTAGGAAACACCATATATTTT	CASSLDYAGVGNTIYF
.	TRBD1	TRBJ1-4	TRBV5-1	TGCGCCAGCAGCGCTACAGAAGACAGGGGGCGAAGGAAACTGTTTTTT	CASSATEDRGRRKLFF
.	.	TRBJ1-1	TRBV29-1	TGCAGCGTCGGGGGGGGAACGAGGATTGAAGCTTTCTTT	CSVGGGTRIEAFF
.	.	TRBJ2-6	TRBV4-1	TGCGCCAGCAGCCAAGGAGACTCTGGGGCCAACGTCCTGACTTTC	CASSQGDSGANVLTF
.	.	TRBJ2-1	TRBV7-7	TGTGCCAGCAGCTTAATACAGGCCTCCTACAATGAGCAGTTCTTC	CASSLIQASYNEQFF
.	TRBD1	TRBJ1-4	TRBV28	TGTGCCAGCAGTTCCAGGGGGATGGCTAATGAAAAACTGTTTTTT	CASSSRGMANEKLFF
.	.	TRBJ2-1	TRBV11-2	TGTGCCAGCCTTCCTTGGCTTTTCACCTACAATGAGCAGTTCTTC	CASLPWLFTYNEQFF
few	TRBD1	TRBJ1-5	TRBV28	TGTGCCAGCAGTACACACAGGGGTAATCAGCCCCAGCATTTT	CASSTHRGNQPQHF
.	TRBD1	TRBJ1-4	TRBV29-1	TGCAGCGTTGAGGGACAGACTAATGAAAAACTGTTTTTT	CSVEGQTNEKLFF
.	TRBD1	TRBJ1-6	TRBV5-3	TGTGCCAGAAGCTTACTCCGGGACAGGCCGAATTCACCCCTCCACTTT	CARSLLRDRPNSPLHF
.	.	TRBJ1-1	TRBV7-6	TGTGCCAGCAGCCTCTCCACGGGGTCGACTACTGAAGCTTTCTTT	CASSLSTGSTTEAFF
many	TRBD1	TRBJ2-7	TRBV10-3	TGTGCCATCAGGAAAGACAGGGACTCCTACGAGCAGTACTTC	CAIRKDRDSYEQYF
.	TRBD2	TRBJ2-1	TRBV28	TGTGCCAGCAGTCCCGAGCGGGAGTGGAACAATGAGCAGTTCTTC	CASSPEREWNNEQFF
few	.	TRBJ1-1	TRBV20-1	TGCAGTGCCCTCGGGAGAATTGAAGCTTTCTTT	CSALGRIEAFF
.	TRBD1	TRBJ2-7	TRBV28	TGTGCCAGCAGTCGGACCGGGACAGGGACTTACGAGCAGTACTTC	CASSRTGTGTYEQYF
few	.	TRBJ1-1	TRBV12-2	TGTGCAAGTCGCTTAGCGCAGGGGGACACTGAAGCTTTCTTT	CASRLAQGDTEAFF
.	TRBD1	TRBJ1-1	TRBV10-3	TGTGCCATCAGTTACAGGACAGGGAACACTGAAGCTTTCTTT	CAISYRTGNTEAFF
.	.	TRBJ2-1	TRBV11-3	TGTGCCAGCAGCTTAGGGGCAAACAATGAGCAGTTCTTC	CASSLGANNEQFF
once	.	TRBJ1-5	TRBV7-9	TGTGCCAGCAGCTTAGTGGGGGGATATAGCAATCAGCCCCAGCATTTT	CASSLVGGYSNQPQHF
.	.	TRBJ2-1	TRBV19	TGTGCCAGTATGACAGGAAACAATGAGCAGTTCTTC	CASMTGNNEQFF
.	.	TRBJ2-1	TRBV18	TGTGCCAGCTCACCGGCTCGCCTGGCCACCCAGTTCTTC	CASSPARLATQFF
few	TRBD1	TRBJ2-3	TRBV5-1	TGCGCCAGCAGCTGGACAGGGGAAAACACAGATACGCAGTATTTT	CASSWTGENTDTQYF
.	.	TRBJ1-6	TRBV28	TGTGCCAGCGAGAGCTCCTATAATTCACCCCTCCACTTT	CASESSYNSPLHF
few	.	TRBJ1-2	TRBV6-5	TGTGCCAGCAGTTATCTGGAAGGGCAGGGCTATGGCTACACCTTC	CASSYLEGQGYGYTF
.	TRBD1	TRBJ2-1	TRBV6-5	TGTGCCAGCAGTCCCGGACAGGGGACAATCAATGAGCAGTTCTTC	CASSPGQGTINEQFF
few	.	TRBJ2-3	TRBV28	TGTGCCAGCAGTCCAACTAGCACAGATACGCAGTATTTT	CASSPTSTDTQYF
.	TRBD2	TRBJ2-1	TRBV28	TGTGCCAGCAGTTTAGGATGGGTAGCGGGGGGATATGAGCAGTTCTTC	CASSLGWVAGGYEQFF
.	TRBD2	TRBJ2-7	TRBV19	TGTGCCAGTAGTAGCGGGACTAGCGTATCCTACGAGCAGTACTTC	CASSSGTSVSYEQYF
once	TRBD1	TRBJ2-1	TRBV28	TGTGCCAGCAGTAAACAGGGACAGGGGGTTTCCGAGCAGTTCTTC	CASSKQGQGVSEQFF
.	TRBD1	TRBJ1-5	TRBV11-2	TGTGCCAGCAGCTTAGCTACAGGGGGACAGCCCCAGCATTTT	CASSLATGGQPQHF
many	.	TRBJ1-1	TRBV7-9	TGTGCCAGCAGCCAACCCGGGACACAAGAAGCTTTCTTT	CASSQPGTQEAFF
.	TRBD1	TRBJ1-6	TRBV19	TGTGCCAGTAGTATAGGGACAGGGGGGAATTCACCCCTCCACTTT	CASSIGTGGNSPLHF
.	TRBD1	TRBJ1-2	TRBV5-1	TGCGCCAGCAGCATGAGGGACAGAGGAGGCTACACCTTC	CASSMRDRGGYTF
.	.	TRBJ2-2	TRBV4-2	TGTGCCAGCAGCCGACAGACTACCGGGGAGCTGTTTTTT	CASSRQTTGELFF
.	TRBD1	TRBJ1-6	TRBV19	TGTGCCAGTAGTCTCTCCGGGACAGCTCGTTCACCCCTCCACTTT	CASSLSGTARSPLHF
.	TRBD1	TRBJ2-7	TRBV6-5	TGTGCCAGCAGTTCCCACGGGACAGGACGTTCCTACGAGCAGTACTTC	CASSSHGTGRSYEQYF
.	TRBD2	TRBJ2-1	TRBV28	TGTGCCAGCAGTTTATGCGTGCGGGAGTGGCGGACCCTTTACAATGAGCAGTTCTTC	CASSLCVREWRTLYNEQFF
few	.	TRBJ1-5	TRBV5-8	TGTGCCAGCAGCATACAGGGTAGCAATCAGCCCCAGCATTTT	CASSIQGSNQPQHF
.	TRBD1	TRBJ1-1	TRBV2	TGTGCCAGCAGTGAAGCGCTGGCTGGCGACAGGGAGGACACTGAAGCTTTCTTT	CASSEALAGDREDTEAFF
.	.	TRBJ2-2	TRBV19	TGTGCCAGTAGTATAGCTGGCAGGGCCGGCGGGGAGCTGTTTTTT	CASSIAGRAGGELFF
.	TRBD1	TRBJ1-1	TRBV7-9	TGTGCCAGCAGCTTGGGGGGACAGCCGGAAGCTTTCTTT	CASSLGGQPEAFF
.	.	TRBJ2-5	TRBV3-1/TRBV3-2	TGTGCCAGCAGCCAAGAAATGGATCGAGGGACCCAGTACTTC	CASSQEMDRGTQYF
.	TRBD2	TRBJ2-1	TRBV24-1	TGTGCCACCAGCGGGGGGAGCGGGGCCTACAATGAGCAGTTCTTC	CATSGGSGAYNEQFF
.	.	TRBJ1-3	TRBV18	TGTGCCAGCTCACCCAGTTCGGGAAACACCATATATTTT	CASSPSSGNTIYF
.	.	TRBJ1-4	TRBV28	TGTGCCAGCAACCCCCGGGGATCCGGGGAAAAACTGTTTTTT	CASNPRGSGEKLFF
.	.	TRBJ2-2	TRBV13	TGTGCCAGCAGCTTAGGGTCTAGCGGGGAGCTGTTTTTT	CASSLGSSGELFF
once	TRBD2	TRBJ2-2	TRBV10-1	TGCGCCAGAATCCCCACGGGAGGTCGTCGAATGAGGTCCGCGGTTCTCCGAGACACCGGGGAGCTGTTTTTT	CARIPTGGRRMRSAVLRDTGELFF